These 10 T cell receptor beta chains originate from one sample sequenced in a study of breast tumors, draining lymph nodes, adjacent tissues. TCRdb analysed the multiplex PCR reads with MiXCR anew, one entry per CDR3 protein. The profile shows 60,000 to 75,000 distinct CDR3 sequences, approximately 57% of them singletons. The sample comprised breast tumor tissue. The receptors come from a female donor with breast cancer. Some clones in this sample may be carry-over from other donors' samples.

The chain couples TRBV6-2 or TRBV6-3 to TRBJ2-1, with TRBD2 matching 14 bases. Germline CDR1 is MNHEY and CDR2 is SVGEGT. J lost 8 bases, V lost 5 bases, and 8 bases had no gene match. The CDR3 has 16 amino acids. CDR3 amino acids: CASSLGTSGSQHEQFF. DNA for the CDR3: TGTGCCAGCAGTCTGGGGACTAGCGGGAGTCAGCATGAGCAGTTCTTC.

The chain recombines TRBV5-1 with TRBJ1-6; tentatively, D is TRBD1 (5 bases). Per the germline V gene, CDR1 is SGHRS and CDR2 is YFSETQ. This CDR3 spans 15 amino acids. V lost 4 bases and J lost 7, with 15 bases in between. The CDR3 loop reads CASSLDNTPNSPLHF. DNA of the CDR3: TGCGCCAGCAGCCTGGACAACACTCCCAATTCACCCCTCCACTTT.

This clonotype was seen more than once but under ten times. V is TRBV28 and J is TRBJ2-2, with D unclear. CDR1 and CDR2 from the germline V gene are MDHEN and SYDVKM. The germline V and J ends were trimmed by 6 bases and 1 base, with 12 bases remaining between them. The CDR3 runs 15 residues. CDR3: CASRTTVMNTGELFF. CDR3 coding DNA: TGTGCCAGCAGGACGACGGTTATGAACACCGGGGAGCTGTTTTTT.

This clonotype came up a few times. A much larger clone lies a single base off, so this may be a read error. The rearrangement joins TRBV6-6 to TRBJ2-2, with D tentatively TRBD1 or TRBD2 (6 bases each). The CDR3 length is 16 residues. CDR1 is MNHNY and CDR2 is SVGAGI in the germline V gene (reference sequence). Trimming removed 5 bases from V and 3 bases from J, with 16 bases in between. The CDR3 is CASSRWGRGDTGELFF. The CDR3, as DNA: TGTGCCAGCAGTCGGTGGGGGCGCGGGGACACCGGGGAGCTGTTTTTT.

This chain uses TRBV7-6 with TRBJ1-4; the D gene is possibly TRBD1 (5 bases). Germline CDR1 is SGHVS and CDR2 is FNYEAQ. The germline V and J ends were trimmed by 5 bases and 8 bases, with 21 bases remaining between them. This CDR3 has 16 amino acids. The CDR3 loop reads CASSPLASGGDEKLFF. CDR3 in DNA: TGTGCCAGCAGCCCACTAGCGAGTGGGGGGGACGAAAAACTGTTTTTT.

This clonotype was seen once. The chain combines TRBV19 with TRBJ2-5; D is possibly TRBD1 or TRBD2 (5 bases each). Trimming shortened V by 9 bases and J by 6 bases, and 17 bases separated the two germline ends. The CDR3 loop spans 13 amino acids. CDR1 is LNHDA, CDR2 SQIVND, per germline (reference sequence). DNA of the CDR3: TGTGCCAGAAACCCGGGACGGGTAAAGACCCAGTACTTC. Amino acids: CARNPGRVKTQYF. The full variable domain, its missing parts supplied by reference TRBV19 and TRBJ2-5, is DGGITQSPKYLFRKEGQNVTLSCEQNLNHDAMYWYRQDPGQGLRLIYYSQIVNDFQKGDIAEGYSVSREKKESFPLTVTSAQKNPTAFYLCARNPGRVKTQYFGPGTRLLVL.

The chain joins TRBV20-1 to TRBJ2-7; 7 bases fit TRBD2. Per germline, CDR1 DFQATT and CDR2 SNEGSKA (reference sequence). The V segment lost 0 bases and the J segment 2 bases; nucleotides outside the gene matches: 7. The CDR3 extends over 15 amino acids. The CDR3 region has the DNA TGCAGTGCTAGAGATCTGGCCAGCGGGACCTACGAGCAGTACTTC. Its protein is CSARDLASGTYEQYF.

The rearrangement joins TRBV20-1 to TRBJ2-7; 7 nucleotides agree with TRBD1. Looked up from germline, CDR1 is DFQATT and CDR2 is SNEGSKA (reference sequence). V dropped 5 bases and J dropped 0; count of bases not matched to a gene: 10. The CDR3 totals 15 residues. The DNA of the CDR3 is TGCAGTGCTGGAACGGGACAGCTCCTCTCCTACGAGCAGTACTTC. This translates into CSAGTGQLLSYEQYF.

The rearrangement links TRBV20-1 to TRBJ1-6; unclear D gene. V was cut by 6 bases and J by 4 bases, with 13 bases left in between. The CDR3 is 14 amino acids. CDR1 DFQATT and CDR2 SNEGSKA come from the germline V gene (reference sequence). CDR3 in DNA: TGCAGTGCAAGGATACAGAGTTATAATTCACCCCTCCACTTT. As protein: CSARIQSYNSPLHF.

Points on this clonotype: A clone one base away is much larger, so this may be a read error. The DNA is left out, because the CDR3 cannot be placed on it with certainty; the CDR3 is given as TCRdb lists it. The chain has TRBV6-2 or TRBV6-3 and TRBJ2-1; the DNA was not compared with TRBD2, the D call given in the table. The CDR3 adds up to 17 amino acids, both ends counted. Germline loops: CDR1 MNHEY, CDR2 SVGEGT. The CDR3 here is CASSYLVAGGSYNEQSF.